These T cell receptor beta chains were read from a single sample in a study of T cells after yellow fever vaccination. TCRdb re-called the 5' RACE reads through MiXCR, storing one row per CDR3 protein. The table lists 400,000 to 650,000 distinct CDR3 sequences, 21% of them singletons. Sample: PBMCs, taken more than 20 days after the first yellow fever vaccination. Receptors originate from a young man who received the YFV17D yellow fever vaccine. The CDR3 runs from the conserved cysteine through the conserved F or W. Fields, in order: V gene, clone size, J gene, D gene, CDR3 DNA, CDR3 protein. A D gene is named only where the DNA matches it firmly. The size field is filled for only some rows; it gives once, few, many or a size class.

V: TRBV24-1; size: NA; J: TRBJ1-5; D: NA; DNA: TGTGCCACCAGTGCGGGTAGCAGGGGCAATCAGCCCCAGCATTTT; CDR3: CATSAGSRGNQPQHF
V: TRBV6-1; size: NA; J: TRBJ1-5; D: TRBD1; DNA: TGTGCCACCTCCAGCGGACAGGGCCGCAATCAGCCCCAGCATTTT; CDR3: CATSSGQGRNQPQHF
V: TRBV20-1; size: few; J: TRBJ2-5; D: NA; DNA: TGCAGTGCTCCTCAAAGTCCCCGGTTTGAGACCCAGTACTTC; CDR3: CSAPQSPRFETQYF
V: TRBV30; size: NA; J: TRBJ2-7; D: NA; DNA: TGTGCCTGGAGTGTACAGGGATACGAGCAGTACTTC; CDR3: CAWSVQGYEQYF
V: TRBV5-1; size: few; J: TRBJ1-6; D: TRBD1; DNA: TGCGCCAGCAGCCTCGGGACAGAACTTCATTCACCCCTCCACTTT; CDR3: CASSLGTELHSPLHF
V: TRBV12-3/TRBV12-4; size: few; J: TRBJ2-4; D: NA; DNA: TGTGCCAGCAGTTTAGGGACGGTCCCGGGGGACATTCAGTACTTC; CDR3: CASSLGTVPGDIQYF
V: TRBV27; size: NA; J: TRBJ2-3; D: TRBD1; DNA: TGTGCCAGCAGTTTATTGGACAGGGTCACAGATACGCAGTATTTT; CDR3: CASSLLDRVTDTQYF
V: TRBV5-4; size: once; J: TRBJ2-1; D: NA; DNA: TGTGCCAGCAGCCCCCGGGCCGACTATGAGCAGTTCTTC; CDR3: CASSPRADYEQFF
V: TRBV7-7; size: NA; J: TRBJ1-1; D: NA; DNA: TGTGCTAGCAGCTTCACCCCGGCGGCCCCTGGGGACACTGAAGCTTTCTTT; CDR3: CASSFTPAAPGDTEAFF
V: TRBV10-3; size: NA; J: TRBJ2-1; D: TRBD1; DNA: TGTGCCATCAGTGAGACCCCGGGACAGGAACCGTTCTTC; CDR3: CAISETPGQEPFF
V: TRBV7-9; size: few; J: TRBJ1-2; D: NA; DNA: TGTGCCAGCAGCTTCACTAGTGATTCGCATGGCTACACCTTC; CDR3: CASSFTSDSHGYTF
V: TRBV3-1; size: NA; J: TRBJ1-2; D: TRBD1; DNA: TGTGCCTGCAGCCCGTGGACAGGGCGGGATGACTATGGCTACACCTTC; CDR3: CACSPWTGRDDYGYTF
V: TRBV3-1; size: NA; J: TRBJ2-4; D: NA; DNA: TGTGCCAGCAGCCAAGATCGGGCAGGGGCGCGCCAAAACATTCAGTACTTC; CDR3: CASSQDRAGARQNIQYF
V: TRBV7-2; size: NA; J: TRBJ2-6; D: NA; DNA: TGTGCCAGCAGTGGGCCCTTCTCTGGGGCCAACGTCCTGACTTTC; CDR3: CASSGPFSGANVLTF
V: TRBV7-9; size: few; J: TRBJ1-1; D: NA; DNA: TGTGCCAGCAGCCACGGTCAGGGGACCACTGAAGCTTTCTTT; CDR3: CASSHGQGTTEAFF
V: TRBV4-2; size: once; J: TRBJ1-2; D: NA; DNA: TGTGCCAGCAGCCCCGGGCTCCTCTATGGCTACACCTTC; CDR3: CASSPGLLYGYTF
V: TRBV19; size: NA; J: TRBJ2-3; D: NA; DNA: TGTGCCAGTAGTATAGGCCTATCGAGAGATACGCAGTATTTT; CDR3: CASSIGLSRDTQYF
V: TRBV24-1; size: NA; J: TRBJ1-2; D: NA; DNA: TGTGCCACCAGTGATTTCGGCAGCTATGGCTACACCTTC; CDR3: CATSDFGSYGYTF
V: TRBV3-1; size: many; J: TRBJ1-6; D: NA; DNA: TGTGCCAGCAGCTTGGCTGGGGATTCACCCCTCCACTTT; CDR3: CASSLAGDSPLHF
V: TRBV6-6; size: NA; J: TRBJ2-5; D: NA; DNA: TGTGCCAGCATTTCCCCCTCCTCGGAGACCCAGTACTTC; CDR3: CASISPSSETQYF
V: TRBV5-1; size: NA; J: TRBJ2-5; D: TRBD1; DNA: TGCGCCAGTATCCCCGGGACAGGGAGAGAGACCCAGTACTTC; CDR3: CASIPGTGRETQYF
V: TRBV20-1; size: NA; J: TRBJ1-1; D: NA; DNA: TGCATCTCCAGGATGAACACTGAAGCTTTCTTT; CDR3: CISRMNTEAFF
V: TRBV7-2; size: NA; J: TRBJ2-1; D: TRBD2; DNA: TGTGCCAGCAGCTTAAAGATAGCGGGGCGGGACAATGAGCAGTTCTTC; CDR3: CASSLKIAGRDNEQFF
V: TRBV7-2; size: few; J: TRBJ2-1; D: NA; DNA: TGTGCCAGCAGCTTAGAGGGGTTTAGGGCCAATGAGCAGTTCTTC; CDR3: CASSLEGFRANEQFF
V: TRBV6-4; size: NA; J: TRBJ2-3; D: NA; DNA: TGTGCCAGCAGTGACGGGGAAGATACGCAGTATTTT; CDR3: CASSDGEDTQYF
V: TRBV9; size: many; J: TRBJ1-2; D: NA; DNA: TGTGCCAGCAGCCGAGATGACACGCGGGATGGCTACACCTTC; CDR3: CASSRDDTRDGYTF
V: TRBV7-3; size: few; J: TRBJ2-3; D: NA; DNA: TGTGCCAGCAGCCTCAAGGGGGGGTCTTTAGGCGATACGCAGTATTTT; CDR3: CASSLKGGSLGDTQYF
V: TRBV7-2; size: few; J: TRBJ1-1; D: TRBD1; DNA: TGTGCCAGCAGCTTCGGTTCCGGGACAGGGGACACTGAAGCTTTCTTT; CDR3: CASSFGSGTGDTEAFF
V: TRBV20-1; size: NA; J: TRBJ2-2; D: NA; DNA: TGCAGTGCTAGAGGAGTAACCGGGGAGCTGTTTTTT; CDR3: CSARGVTGELFF
V: TRBV7-9; size: NA; J: TRBJ2-7; D: NA; DNA: TGTGCCAGCAGCTTTCAGACCTACGAGCAGTACTTC; CDR3: CASSFQTYEQYF